The 10 T cell receptor beta chains listed next were all sequenced from one sample in a study of cytotoxic CD8 clonotypes in ibrutinib-treated CLL. This table comes from immunoSEQ multiplex PCR, and its TCRdb copy is limited to in-frame clones, with some not included. The repertoire consists of about 63,000 clones, with over 60% occurring once and the leading ten covering 40% to 45%. The material sequenced was PBMCs, taken after 12 months of ibrutinib treatment. The origin of the receptors is a human donor with chronic lymphocytic leukemia.

The chain is built from TRBV6-5 and TRBJ1-4; D might be TRBD1 (5 bases). In germline, CDR1 is MNHEY, CDR2 SVGAGI. The CDR3 runs to 14 residues. V was shortened by 0 bases and J by 7 bases, with 9 bases between the two germline ends. The CDR3, as DNA: TGTGCCAGCAGTTACTCTGGGGGTCGTGAAAAACTGTTTTTT. Its protein product is CASSYSGGREKLFF.

The chain uses TRBV27 and TRBJ1-5; 7 bases align to TRBD1. CDR3 size: 15 residues. Germline trimming cut 3 bases from V and 4 bases from J; bases unmatched to any gene: 6. Germline V gene sequence: CDR1 MNHEY, CDR2 SMNVEV (reference sequence). This CDR3 reads CASSFSTGSNQPQHF. The CDR3 region has the DNA TGTGCCAGCAGTTTTTCGACAGGGTCTAATCAGCCCCAGCATTTT.

The chain recombines TRBV7-2 with TRBJ2-1; D tentatively fits TRBD1 or TRBD2 (5 bases each). Per the germline V gene, CDR1 is SGHTA and CDR2 is FQGNSA. The CDR3 length is 15 residues. Trimming cost V 5 bases and J 2 bases, with 13 bases left between them. CDR3 region: CASSSRDRPYNEQFF. CDR3 DNA: TGTGCCAGCAGCAGCCGGGACCGACCCTACAATGAGCAGTTCTTC.

The chain carries TRBV5-6 and TRBJ2-7, with 8 bases that match TRBD2. Germline CDR1 SGHDT, CDR2 YYEEEE. The ends lost 2 bases at V and 3 bases at J; junction bases unmatched: 7. CDR3 length: 15 amino acids. CDR3 amino acids: CASSLSGSLGYEQYF. Here the CDR3 DNA reads TGTGCCAGCAGCTTAAGCGGGAGTTTAGGCTACGAGCAGTACTTC.

V and J are TRBV7-2 and TRBJ1-1; D remains ambiguous. V lost 3 bases and J lost 3, with 8 bases in between. This CDR3 has 13 residues. In germline, CDR1 is SGHTA, CDR2 FQGNSA. CDR3 residues: CASSFARDTEAFF. CDR3 nucleotides: TGTGCCAGCAGCTTCGCGAGAGACACTGAAGCTTTCTTT.

This clone showed up just once. The V call is TRBV18, the J call TRBJ1-4; 7 nucleotides line up with TRBD1. V lost 3 bases, J lost 0 bases, and 1 base stayed unmatched. CDR1 KGHSH and CDR2 LQKENI come from the germline V gene. This CDR3 is built from 15 residues. Written as DNA, the CDR3 is TGTGCCAGCTCACCGGACAGGACAACTAATGAAAAACTGTTTTTT. Translation: CASSPDRTTNEKLFF.

This sequence joins TRBV5-6 and TRBJ1-1; D call uncertain. The ends were cut back, 4 bases at V and 2 bases at J, with 15 bases in the middle. In germline, CDR1 is SGHDT, CDR2 YYEEEE. CDR3 length: 15 residues. The DNA for the CDR3 is TGTGCCAGCAGCCCCTACACCGAATTTAACACTGAAGCTTTCTTT. Amino acid sequence: CASSPYTEFNTEAFF. The variable domain in full, completed from reference TRBV5-6 and TRBJ1-1, reads DAGVTQSPTHLIKTRGQQVTLRCSPKSGHDTVSWYQQALGQGPQFIFQYYEEEERQRGNFPDRFSGHQFPNYSSELNVNALLLGDSALYLCASSPYTEFNTEAFFGQGTRLTVV.

The V call is TRBV10-3, the J call TRBJ2-4, with D maybe TRBD1 (6 bases). The CDR3 sequence is 15 residues long. Trimming left V 5 bases short and J 8 bases short, with 19 bases between. Germline values: CDR1 ENHRY, CDR2 SYGVKD. DNA of the CDR3: TGTGCCATCAGTTCCCCGGCCCGTTCAGGGGACATTCAGTACTTC. It codes for CAISSPARSGDIQYF.

This clone was counted a single time. This chain connects TRBV6-5 to TRBJ2-7; possible D gene TRBD2, 5 bases. CDR1 and CDR2 from the germline V gene are MNHEY and SVGAGI. The V end was cut by 7 bases, the J end by 4 bases, with 17 bases between. The CDR3 is made up of 14 amino acids. CDR3 sequence (DNA): TGTGCCAGCACCCCCGGGAAGGGCCGTTACGAGCAGTACTTC. Amino acids: CASTPGKGRYEQYF.

The count of this clone is one. This rearrangement joins TRBV11-2 to TRBJ1-4; weak D call: TRBD1 (5 bases). The germline V and J ends were trimmed by 1 base and 6 bases, with 9 bases remaining between them. Germline CDR1 reads SGHAT; CDR2 reads FQNNGV. The CDR3 sequence is 14 residues long. CDR3 DNA: TGTGCCAGCAGCTTAGCCGGGACGGATGAAAAACTGTTTTTT. Translation gives CASSLAGTDEKLFF.